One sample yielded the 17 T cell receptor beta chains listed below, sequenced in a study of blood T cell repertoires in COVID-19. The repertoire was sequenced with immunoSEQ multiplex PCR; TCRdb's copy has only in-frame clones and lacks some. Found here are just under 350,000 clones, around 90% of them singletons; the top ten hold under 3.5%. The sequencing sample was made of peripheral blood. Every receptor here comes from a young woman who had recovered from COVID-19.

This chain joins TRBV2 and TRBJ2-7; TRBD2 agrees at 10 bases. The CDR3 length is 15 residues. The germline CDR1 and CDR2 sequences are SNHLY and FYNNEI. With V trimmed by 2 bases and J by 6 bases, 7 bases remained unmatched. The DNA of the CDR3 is TGTGCCAGCAGTGAATGGCTAGCGGGAGAAAGCGAGCAGTACGTC. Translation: CASSEWLAGESEQYV.

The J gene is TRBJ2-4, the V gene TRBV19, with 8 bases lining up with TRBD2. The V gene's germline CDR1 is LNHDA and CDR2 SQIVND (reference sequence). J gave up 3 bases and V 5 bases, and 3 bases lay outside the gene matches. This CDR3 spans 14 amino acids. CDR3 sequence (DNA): TGTGCCAGTAGTTCTCGGGGGGGCAAAAACATTCAGTACTTC. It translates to CASSSRGGKNIQYF. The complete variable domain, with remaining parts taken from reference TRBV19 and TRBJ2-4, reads DGGITQSPKYLFRKEGQNVTLSCEQNLNHDAMYWYRQDPGQGLRLIYYSQIVNDFQKGDIAEGYSVSREKKESFPLTVTSAQKNPTAFYLCASSSRGGKNIQYFGAGTRLSVL.

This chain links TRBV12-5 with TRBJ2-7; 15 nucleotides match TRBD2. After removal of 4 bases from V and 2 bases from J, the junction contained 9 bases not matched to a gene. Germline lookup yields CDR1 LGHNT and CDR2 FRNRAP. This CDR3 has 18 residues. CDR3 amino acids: CASGSDRTSGRGTYEQYV. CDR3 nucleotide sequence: TGTGCTAGTGGTTCTGATCGGACTAGCGGGAGGGGAACCTACGAGCAGTACGTC.

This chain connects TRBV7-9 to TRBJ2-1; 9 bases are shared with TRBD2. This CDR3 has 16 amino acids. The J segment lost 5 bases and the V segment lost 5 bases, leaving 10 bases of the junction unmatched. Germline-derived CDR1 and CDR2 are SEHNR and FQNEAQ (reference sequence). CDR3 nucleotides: TGTGCCAGCAGCCTATTAGCGGGAGACGGGGACAATGAGCAGTTCTTC. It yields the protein CASSLLAGDGDNEQFF.

The CDR3 sequence is CASRQGPTNEKLFF. CDR3 DNA: TGTGCCAGTCGACAGGGGCCAACTAATGAAAAACTGTTTTTT. This chain uses TRBV19 with TRBJ1-4, with TRBD1 identical over 8 bases. Per germline, CDR1 LNHDA and CDR2 SQIVND (reference sequence). The CDR3 contains 14 residues. V dropped 8 bases and J dropped 0; count of bases not matched to a gene: 2.

Written as DNA, the CDR3 is TGCGCCAGCAGCCAACGCCCGACAGCCTCCTACAATGAGCAGTTCTTC. It codes for CASSQRPTASYNEQFF. V and J are TRBV4-1 and TRBJ2-1, with D maybe TRBD1 (5 bases). Trimming took off 2 bases at V and 0 bases at J, with 11 bases between the two ends. The CDR3 has 16 amino acids. Looked up from germline, CDR1 is MGHRA and CDR2 is YSYEKL.

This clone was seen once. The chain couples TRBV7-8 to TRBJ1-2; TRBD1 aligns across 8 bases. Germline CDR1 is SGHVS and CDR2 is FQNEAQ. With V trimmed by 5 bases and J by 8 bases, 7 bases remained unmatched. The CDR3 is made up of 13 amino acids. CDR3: CASSPRTGKGYTF. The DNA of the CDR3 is TGTGCCAGCAGCCCAAGGACAGGGAAAGGCTACACCTTC.

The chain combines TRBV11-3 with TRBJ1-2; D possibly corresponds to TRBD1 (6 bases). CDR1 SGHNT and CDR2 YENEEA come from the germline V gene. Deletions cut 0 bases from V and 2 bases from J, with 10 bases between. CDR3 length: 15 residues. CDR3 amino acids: CASSLDPGQNYGYTF. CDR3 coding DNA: TGTGCCAGCAGCTTAGACCCCGGACAGAACTATGGCTACACCTTC.

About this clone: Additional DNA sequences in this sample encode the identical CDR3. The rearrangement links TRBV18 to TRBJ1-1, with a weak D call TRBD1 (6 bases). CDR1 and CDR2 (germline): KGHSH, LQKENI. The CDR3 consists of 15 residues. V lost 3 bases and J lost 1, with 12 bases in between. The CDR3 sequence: CASSPGDRTNTEAFF. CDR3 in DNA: TGTGCCAGCTCACCGGGTGACAGGACGAACACTGAAGCTTTCTTT.

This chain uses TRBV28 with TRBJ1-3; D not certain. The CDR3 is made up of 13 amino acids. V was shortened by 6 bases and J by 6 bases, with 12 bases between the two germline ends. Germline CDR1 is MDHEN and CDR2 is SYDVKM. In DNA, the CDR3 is TGTGCCAGCAGATTGGGGAGGGAAAACACCATATATTTT. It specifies CASRLGRENTIYF.

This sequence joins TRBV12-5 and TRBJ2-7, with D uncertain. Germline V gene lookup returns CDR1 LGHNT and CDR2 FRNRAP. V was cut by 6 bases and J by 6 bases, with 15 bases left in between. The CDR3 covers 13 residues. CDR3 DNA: TGTGCTAGTGGCCCGACACACTTAGGCGAGCAGTACGTC. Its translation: CASGPTHLGEQYV.

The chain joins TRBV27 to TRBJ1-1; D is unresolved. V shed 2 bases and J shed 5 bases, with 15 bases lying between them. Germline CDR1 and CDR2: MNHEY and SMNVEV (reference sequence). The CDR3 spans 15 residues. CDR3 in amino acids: CASSLQGFSGTEAFF. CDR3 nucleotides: TGTGCCAGCAGTTTACAAGGGTTCAGCGGGACTGAAGCTTTCTTT.

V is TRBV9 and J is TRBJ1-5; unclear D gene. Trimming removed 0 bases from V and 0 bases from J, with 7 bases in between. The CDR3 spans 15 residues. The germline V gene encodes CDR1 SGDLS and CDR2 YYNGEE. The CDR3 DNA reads TGTGCCAGCAGCGTAGCTGCGGATAGCAATCAGCCCCAGCATTTT. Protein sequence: CASSVAADSNQPQHF.

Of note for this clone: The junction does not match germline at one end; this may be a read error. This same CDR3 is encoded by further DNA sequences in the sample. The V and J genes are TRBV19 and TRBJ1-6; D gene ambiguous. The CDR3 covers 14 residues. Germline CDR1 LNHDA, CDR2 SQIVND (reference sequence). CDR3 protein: CASRDTGDIGSLHF. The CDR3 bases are TGCGCCAGTAGGGATACGGGTGATATTGGTTCCCTCCACTTT.

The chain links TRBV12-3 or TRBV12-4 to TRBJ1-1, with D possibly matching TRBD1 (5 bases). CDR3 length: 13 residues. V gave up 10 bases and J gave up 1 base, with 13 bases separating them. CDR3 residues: CATTHGGNTEAFF. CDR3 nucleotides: TGTGCCACCACGCACGGGGGGAACACTGAAGCTTTCTTT.

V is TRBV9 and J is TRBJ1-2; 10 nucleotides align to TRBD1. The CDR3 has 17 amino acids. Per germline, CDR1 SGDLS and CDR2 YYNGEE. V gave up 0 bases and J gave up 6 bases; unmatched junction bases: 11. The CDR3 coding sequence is TGTGCCAGCAGCGTAGCTCAGGACAGGGGGGTAGTGAATGGCTACACCTTC. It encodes CASSVAQDRGVVNGYTF.

CDR3 DNA: TGTGCCAGCTCACCTCAGGGGGACTACACCGGGGAGCTGTTTTTT. Translating gives CASSPQGDYTGELFF. The rearrangement joins TRBV18 to TRBJ2-2; tentative D call: TRBD1 (7 bases). The V end lost 3 bases, the J end lost 3 bases, and 11 bases lay between the germline ends. CDR1 is KGHSH and CDR2 is LQKENI in the germline V gene. The CDR3 is 15 residues long. The entire variable domain, with the rest obtained from reference TRBV18 and TRBJ2-2, is as follows: NAGVMQNPRHLVRRRGQEARLRCSPMKGHSHVYWYRQLPEEGLKFMVYLQKENIIDESGMPKERFSAEFPKEGPSILRIQQVVRGDSAAYFCASSPQGDYTGELFFGEGSRLTVL.